The 12 T cell receptor beta chains presented below share a single source sample, sequenced in a study of Graves' ophthalmopathy and Graves' hyperthyroidism. CDR3 regions of TCR beta were amplified from RNA transcripts. An opening RT-PCR round employed HTBI primers and preceded a second-round multiplex PCR. TCRdb analysed the multiplex PCR reads with MiXCR anew, one entry per CDR3 protein. The sample lists almost 750,000 distinct CDR3 sequences; 35% to 50% were seen once. Sequenced material: peripheral blood. Receptors originate from an adult man with Graves' ophthalmopathy.

The gene calls are TRBV7-2 and TRBJ1-3; no definite D call. Germline V gene data show CDR1 as SGHTA and CDR2 as FQGNSA. Deletions cut 2 bases from V and 0 bases from J, with 8 bases between. CDR3 length: 15 residues. The CDR3 protein is CASSLKVISGNTIYF. The CDR3 coding sequence is TGTGCCAGCAGCTTAAAAGTAATCTCTGGAAACACCATATATTTT.

This clonotype has a count of ten or more. The chain uses TRBV2 and TRBJ1-4, with D uncertain. V gave up 2 bases and J gave up 3 bases, with 10 bases separating them. This CDR3 has 15 amino acids. Germline values: CDR1 SNHLY, CDR2 FYNNEI. CDR3 in DNA: TGTGCCAGCAGTGAATACGGTCTGGCTAATGAAAAACTGTTTTTT. Translation gives CASSEYGLANEKLFF.

For this clonotype: A single base separates this from a much larger clone, so it may be a read error. This chain links TRBV15 with TRBJ2-5; D possibly corresponds to TRBD1 (5 bases). This CDR3 comprises 16 residues. Germline CDR1 reads LNHNV; CDR2 reads YYDKDF (reference sequence). CDR3: CATSRGDRPNQGTQYF. CDR3 nucleotides: TGTGCCACCAGCAGAGGAGACAGACCAAACCAAGGGACCCAGTACTTC.

In the case of this clonotype: Sequence at one end of the junction differs from germline and may be a read error. This sequence joins TRBV12-3 or TRBV12-4 and TRBJ1-1; a possible D gene is TRBD1 (5 bases). The CDR3 length is 15 residues. In nucleotides, the CDR3 is TGTGCCAGCAGTTCACCGGGACCCTTGAACATTGAAGCTTTCTTT. Its protein product is CASSSPGPLNIEAFF.

The chain has TRBV20-1 and TRBJ2-7, with 9 bases identical to TRBD2. The CDR3 runs 15 residues. The trim removed 0 bases at V and 7 bases at J, leaving 10 bases unmatched. Germline CDR1 DFQATT, CDR2 SNEGSKA (reference sequence). CDR3 DNA sequence: TGCAGTGCTAGAGAGTCCCATAGCGGGAGTGGGGAGCAGTACTTC. Its translation is CSARESHSGSGEQYF.

Points on this clonotype: A read error may produce the germline difference seen at one junction end. The rearrangement joins TRBV24-1 to TRBJ1-6; a possible D gene is TRBD1 (6 bases). Germline V CDR1 and CDR2: KGHDR, SFDVKD. There are 15 residues in the CDR3. The CDR3 DNA reads as TGTGCCAGCAGTTACTCGACAGGAGCAAATTCACCCCTCCACTTT. Protein sequence: CASSYSTGANSPLHF.

CDR3 nucleotide sequence: TGCAGTGCTAGAGTGACTGTTACCTACGAGCAGTACTTC. This translates into CSARVTVTYEQYF. The chain uses TRBV20-1 and TRBJ2-7; D is unclear. Germline V CDR1 and CDR2: DFQATT, SNEGSKA (reference sequence). V gave up 1 base and J gave up 2 bases, with 9 bases separating them. This CDR3 comprises 13 residues.

This clonotype was observed a handful of times. This chain joins TRBV20-1 and TRBJ2-7, with D possibly matching TRBD1 (5 bases). Trimming stripped 6 bases from V and 1 base from J, with 10 bases between. The CDR3 runs 12 residues. Germline V gene lookup returns CDR1 DFQATT and CDR2 SNEGSKA (reference sequence). The CDR3 coding sequence is TGCAGTGCCAAGGGGCCTTCCTACGAGCAGTACTTC. The encoded protein is CSAKGPSYEQYF.

This clonotype occurred a few times. V and J are TRBV19 and TRBJ2-5, with a possible D match to TRBD2 (6 bases). This CDR3 is built from 13 residues. The germline CDR1 and CDR2 sequences are LNHDA and SQIVND (reference sequence). Trimming shortened V by 7 bases and J by 4 bases, and 13 bases separated the two germline ends. The CDR3 DNA sequence: TGTGCCAGTACCCCATTCGGGGGAGAGACCCAGTACTTC. Translation: CASTPFGGETQYF.

A word on this clonotype: One end of the junction does not line up with germline, which may come from a read error. The V gene is TRBV10-2, the J gene TRBJ2-1; TRBD2 matches at 7 bases. In germline, CDR1 is WSHSY, CDR2 SAAADI. The CDR3 covers 13 residues. This CDR3 is CASAGGGYNEQFF. CDR3 nucleotide sequence: TGTGCCAGCGCGGGCGGGGGCTACAATGAGCAGTTCTTC.

This clonotype occurred a few times. The gene calls are TRBV9 and TRBJ1-6, with 8 bases lining up with TRBD1. Germline V lookup: CDR1 SGDLS, CDR2 YYNGEE. With 4 bases clipped from V and 2 bases from J, the junction kept 8 bases outside the gene matches. This CDR3 has 17 residues. The CDR3 region is CASSPDRGVAYNSPLHF. The CDR3 region has the DNA TGTGCCAGCAGCCCCGACAGGGGAGTTGCCTATAATTCACCCCTCCACTTT.

The chain's CDR3 is CASSRLPTLDEQYF. The CDR3 DNA reads as TGTGCCAGCAGCCGACTACCAACTCTTGACGAGCAGTACTTC. This chain uses TRBV6-1 with TRBJ2-7; possible D gene TRBD2, 5 bases. This CDR3 contains 14 residues. CDR1 and CDR2 (germline): MNHNS, SASEGT. Trimming shortened V by 6 bases and J by 5 bases, and 17 bases separated the two germline ends.